The rows below give T cell receptor beta chains drawn from one sample of a study of cytomegalovirus exposure and HLA in healthy donors. Method: immunoSEQ multiplex PCR; TCRdb's copy keeps in-frame clones and lacks some. The table has around 100,000 clones, about 62% seen once; the top ten hold 4.5% to 5%. The specimen sequenced was PBMCs. These receptors were obtained from a human donor in good health. Each CDR3 is given with its conserved first and last residue. A D gene is named only where the DNA matches it firmly. Size is stated for part of the rows, as once, few or many counts, or as a class when the clone is expanded.

CDR3 protein: CASKKPSSYNSPLHF; CDR3 DNA: TGTGCCAGCAAGAAACCGAGCTCCTATAATTCACCCCTCCACTTT; CDR3 length: 15; clone size: few; V gene: TRBV2; J gene: TRBJ1-6; D gene: .
CDR3 protein: CASSVAGVTGGPKFF; CDR3 DNA: TGTGCCAGCAGCGTTGCCGGGGTTACGGGAGGGCCGAAGTTCTTC; CDR3 length: 15; clone size: .; V gene: TRBV7-2; J gene: TRBJ2-1; D gene: TRBD2
CDR3 protein: CATSRDHGQGSSNQPQHF; CDR3 DNA: TGTGCCACCAGCAGAGATCACGGACAGGGATCTAGCAATCAGCCCCAGCATTTT; CDR3 length: 18; clone size: once; V gene: TRBV15; J gene: TRBJ1-5; D gene: TRBD1
CDR3 protein: CSVEDRQGTSTDTQYF; CDR3 DNA: TGCAGCGTTGAAGATCGGCAGGGCACTAGCACAGATACGCAGTATTTT; CDR3 length: 16; clone size: .; V gene: TRBV29-1; J gene: TRBJ2-3; D gene: .
CDR3 protein: CACRTGLASVLPTDTQYF; CDR3 DNA: TGTGCCTGCCGCACGGGGCTAGCGAGCGTTCTTCCCACAGATACGCAGTATTTT; CDR3 length: 18; clone size: .; V gene: TRBV7-2; J gene: TRBJ2-3; D gene: .
CDR3 protein: CASSLLGTSGYNEQFF; CDR3 DNA: TGTGCCAGCAGTTTATTAGGGACTAGCGGATACAATGAGCAGTTCTTC; CDR3 length: 16; clone size: .; V gene: TRBV27; J gene: TRBJ2-1; D gene: TRBD2
CDR3 protein: CASSSLDGTYEQYF; CDR3 DNA: TGTGCCAGCAGTTCCCTGGACGGGACTTACGAGCAGTACTTC; CDR3 length: 14; clone size: .; V gene: TRBV28; J gene: TRBJ2-7; D gene: .
CDR3 protein: CASSAGTDYYEQYF; CDR3 DNA: TGTGCCAGCAGCGCTGGGACAGATTACTACGAGCAGTACTTC; CDR3 length: 14; clone size: .; V gene: TRBV7-2; J gene: TRBJ2-7; D gene: TRBD1
CDR3 protein: CASSYYRGRTYEQYF; CDR3 DNA: TGTGCCAGCAGCTATTACCGAGGGCGCACCTACGAGCAGTACTTC; CDR3 length: 15; clone size: few; V gene: TRBV7-2; J gene: TRBJ2-7; D gene: .
CDR3 protein: CSVRQGADTQYF; CDR3 DNA: TGCAGCGTTCGACAGGGGGCAGATACGCAGTATTTT; CDR3 length: 12; clone size: .; V gene: TRBV29-1; J gene: TRBJ2-3; D gene: TRBD1
CDR3 protein: CASSYGSYYGYTF; CDR3 DNA: TGTGCCAGCAGTTACGGGAGCTACTATGGCTACACCTTC; CDR3 length: 13; clone size: .; V gene: TRBV6-6; J gene: TRBJ1-2; D gene: .
CDR3 protein: CASSEVTGGGADTQYF; CDR3 DNA: TGTGCCAGCAGTGAAGTGACGGGAGGTGGAGCGGATACGCAGTATTTT; CDR3 length: 16; clone size: .; V gene: TRBV2; J gene: TRBJ2-3; D gene: TRBD2
CDR3 protein: CASSVGGSTDTQYF; CDR3 DNA: TGTGCCAGCAGCGTAGGGGGCTCCACAGATACGCAGTATTTT; CDR3 length: 14; clone size: .; V gene: TRBV9; J gene: TRBJ2-3; D gene: .
CDR3 protein: CASSLGRDTGGTEAFF; CDR3 DNA: TGCGCCAGCAGCTTGGGTCGGGATACAGGGGGCACTGAAGCTTTCTTT; CDR3 length: 16; clone size: .; V gene: TRBV5-1; J gene: TRBJ1-1; D gene: TRBD1
CDR3 protein: CASSLVGTQYNEQFF; CDR3 DNA: TGTGCCAGCAGCCTAGTCGGGACTCAGTACAATGAGCAGTTCTTC; CDR3 length: 15; clone size: .; V gene: TRBV7-8; J gene: TRBJ2-1; D gene: .
CDR3 protein: CASSFSGEQYF; CDR3 DNA: TGTGCCAGCAGTTTTTCGGGGGAGCAGTACTTC; CDR3 length: 11; clone size: once; V gene: TRBV28; J gene: TRBJ2-7; D gene: .
CDR3 protein: CASSQDTPRGKGYTF; CDR3 DNA: TGTGCCAGCAGCCAAGATACCCCCAGGGGTAAGGGCTACACCTTC; CDR3 length: 15; clone size: once; V gene: TRBV4-2; J gene: TRBJ1-2; D gene: .
CDR3 protein: CASRDWTGVDGYTF; CDR3 DNA: TGCGCCAGCAGAGACTGGACAGGGGTGGATGGCTACACCTTC; CDR3 length: 14; clone size: .; V gene: TRBV10-2; J gene: TRBJ1-2; D gene: TRBD1
CDR3 protein: CSVEDQDTQYF; CDR3 DNA: TGCAGCGTTGAAGATCAAGATACGCAGTATTTT; CDR3 length: 11; clone size: .; V gene: TRBV29-1; J gene: TRBJ2-3; D gene: .
CDR3 protein: CASSFQGMGEQYF; CDR3 DNA: TGTGCCAGCAGTTTTCAGGGGATGGGAGAGCAGTACTTC; CDR3 length: 13; clone size: .; V gene: TRBV27; J gene: TRBJ2-7; D gene: .
CDR3 protein: CAIRGTSANEQFF; CDR3 DNA: TGTGCCATCAGGGGGACTAGCGCCAATGAGCAGTTCTTC; CDR3 length: 13; clone size: .; V gene: TRBV28; J gene: TRBJ2-1; D gene: TRBD2
CDR3 protein: CASSFRRGLAGAGELFF; CDR3 DNA: TGTGCCAGCAGCTTTCGCCGTGGACTAGCCGGGGCCGGGGAGCTGTTTTTT; CDR3 length: 17; clone size: .; V gene: TRBV11-3; J gene: TRBJ2-2; D gene: TRBD2
CDR3 protein: CASSAGRRRTEAFF; CDR3 DNA: TGTGCCAGCTCAGCGGGCAGAAGACGGACTGAAGCTTTCTTT; CDR3 length: 14; clone size: few; V gene: TRBV18; J gene: TRBJ1-1; D gene: .
CDR3 protein: CSVSGGSFTGELFF; CDR3 DNA: TGCAGCGTTTCCGGCGGGAGTTTTACCGGGGAGCTGTTTTTT; CDR3 length: 14; clone size: .; V gene: TRBV29-1; J gene: TRBJ2-2; D gene: TRBD2
CDR3 protein: CASSPREPHYGYTF; CDR3 DNA: TGCGCCAGCAGCCCTCGGGAACCCCACTATGGCTACACCTTC; CDR3 length: 14; clone size: .; V gene: TRBV5-1; J gene: TRBJ1-2; D gene: .
CDR3 protein: CASRGLAGVGTDTQYF; CDR3 DNA: TGTGCCAGCAGAGGATTAGCGGGAGTGGGCACAGATACGCAGTATTTT; CDR3 length: 16; clone size: few; V gene: TRBV11-2; J gene: TRBJ2-3; D gene: TRBD2
CDR3 protein: CASSRVGSGSTDTQYF; CDR3 DNA: TGCGCCAGCAGTCGAGTCGGGAGTGGTAGCACAGATACGCAGTATTTT; CDR3 length: 16; clone size: few; V gene: TRBV5-1; J gene: TRBJ2-3; D gene: .
CDR3 protein: CASSYSGLAGGNEQFF; CDR3 DNA: TGTGCCAGCAGTTACTCGGGGCTAGCGGGAGGCAATGAGCAGTTCTTC; CDR3 length: 16; clone size: .; V gene: TRBV6-5; J gene: TRBJ2-1; D gene: TRBD2
CDR3 protein: CASSTSDRGRRNTEAFF; CDR3 DNA: TGTGCCAGCTCCACGTCGGACAGGGGGCGAAGGAACACTGAAGCTTTCTTT; CDR3 length: 17; clone size: once; V gene: TRBV13; J gene: TRBJ1-1; D gene: TRBD1
CDR3 protein: CASSPQGARETQYF; CDR3 DNA: TGTGCCAGCAGCCCCCAGGGGGCAAGAGAGACCCAGTACTTC; CDR3 length: 14; clone size: .; V gene: TRBV9; J gene: TRBJ2-5; D gene: TRBD1
CDR3 protein: CASSDSFGTGEKLFF; CDR3 DNA: TGTGCCAGCAGTGACTCATTTGGGACTGGTGAAAAACTGTTTTTT; CDR3 length: 15; clone size: .; V gene: TRBV6-1; J gene: TRBJ1-4; D gene: .
CDR3 protein: CASSFQGGRSYEQYF; CDR3 DNA: TGTGCCAGCAGCTTCCAGGGAGGCCGCTCCTACGAGCAGTACTTC; CDR3 length: 15; clone size: few; V gene: TRBV5-4; J gene: TRBJ2-7; D gene: .
CDR3 protein: CASSMGAQSYEQYF; CDR3 DNA: TGTGCCAGTAGTATGGGGGCACAGTCCTACGAGCAGTACTTC; CDR3 length: 14; clone size: .; V gene: TRBV19; J gene: TRBJ2-7; D gene: .
CDR3 protein: CASSLEEGTIYF; CDR3 DNA: TGTGCCAGCAGCTTAGAGGAGGGCACCATATATTTT; CDR3 length: 12; clone size: few; V gene: TRBV7-9; J gene: TRBJ1-3; D gene: .
CDR3 protein: CASSLGYPNSPLHF; CDR3 DNA: TGCGCCAGCAGTCTGGGCTACCCAAATTCACCCCTCCACTTT; CDR3 length: 14; clone size: .; V gene: TRBV5-1; J gene: TRBJ1-6; D gene: .
CDR3 protein: CASSFGQPQHF; CDR3 DNA: TGTGCCAGCAGCTTCGGTCAGCCCCAGCATTTT; CDR3 length: 11; clone size: once; V gene: TRBV11-3; J gene: TRBJ1-5; D gene: .
CDR3 protein: CAISKTTSGSYEQYF; CDR3 DNA: TGTGCCATCAGTAAAACGACTAGCGGCTCCTACGAGCAGTACTTC; CDR3 length: 15; clone size: .; V gene: TRBV10-3; J gene: TRBJ2-7; D gene: TRBD2
CDR3 protein: CASSQGQGDEQYF; CDR3 DNA: TGTGCCAGCTCACAGGGACAGGGTGACGAGCAGTACTTC; CDR3 length: 13; clone size: .; V gene: TRBV18; J gene: TRBJ2-7; D gene: TRBD1
CDR3 protein: CASSASPSPEGETQYF; CDR3 DNA: TGCGCCAGCAGCGCCAGCCCTTCACCCGAGGGAGAGACCCAGTACTTC; CDR3 length: 16; clone size: .; V gene: TRBV4-1; J gene: TRBJ2-5; D gene: .
CDR3 protein: CASSPRTGADYEQYF; CDR3 DNA: TGTGCCAGCAGTCCCCGGACAGGGGCCGACTACGAGCAGTACTTC; CDR3 length: 15; clone size: .; V gene: TRBV11-1; J gene: TRBJ2-7; D gene: TRBD1
CDR3 protein: CASSLGQSYEQYF; CDR3 DNA: TGTGCCAGCAGTTTAGGTCAGTCCTACGAGCAGTACTTC; CDR3 length: 13; clone size: .; V gene: TRBV27; J gene: TRBJ2-7; D gene: .
CDR3 protein: CASSRGLAGPVEQYF; CDR3 DNA: TGTGCCAGTAGTAGGGGACTAGCGGGACCTGTCGAGCAGTACTTC; CDR3 length: 15; clone size: .; V gene: TRBV19; J gene: TRBJ2-7; D gene: TRBD2
CDR3 protein: CATSSTGQGAEKLFF; CDR3 DNA: TGTGCCACCAGCAGCACGGGACAGGGAGCTGAAAAACTGTTTTTT; CDR3 length: 15; clone size: .; V gene: TRBV15; J gene: TRBJ1-4; D gene: TRBD1
CDR3 protein: CAISGSGSFSYEQYF; CDR3 DNA: TGTGCCATCAGTGGTAGCGGGAGTTTTTCCTACGAGCAGTACTTC; CDR3 length: 15; clone size: .; V gene: TRBV10-3; J gene: TRBJ2-7; D gene: TRBD2
CDR3 protein: CASSQGLYQPQHF; CDR3 DNA: TGTGCCAGTAGTCAGGGTCTCTATCAGCCCCAGCATTTT; CDR3 length: 13; clone size: .; V gene: TRBV19; J gene: TRBJ1-5; D gene: .
CDR3 protein: CASSASPSGSFDEQFF; CDR3 DNA: TGTGCCAGCAGCGCTTCCCCTAGCGGGAGTTTCGATGAGCAGTTCTTC; CDR3 length: 16; clone size: few; V gene: TRBV7-9; J gene: TRBJ2-1; D gene: TRBD2
CDR3 protein: CAWSVLLPLATNNEQFF; CDR3 DNA: TGTGCCTGGAGTGTACTTCTCCCACTAGCGACTAACAATGAGCAGTTCTTC; CDR3 length: 17; clone size: few; V gene: TRBV30; J gene: TRBJ2-1; D gene: TRBD2
CDR3 protein: CASSIDYRGTANYGYTF; CDR3 DNA: TGTGCCAGTAGTATAGATTACCGGGGGACAGCTAACTATGGCTACACCTTC; CDR3 length: 17; clone size: .; V gene: TRBV19; J gene: TRBJ1-2; D gene: TRBD1
CDR3 protein: CASSLGTGTEQYF; CDR3 DNA: TGTGCCAGCAGTTTAGGGACAGGGACCGAGCAGTACTTC; CDR3 length: 13; clone size: .; V gene: TRBV27; J gene: TRBJ2-7; D gene: TRBD1
CDR3 protein: CASSRRQGNVYEQYF; CDR3 DNA: TGCGCCAGCAGCAGACGACAGGGGAATGTGTACGAGCAGTACTTC; CDR3 length: 15; clone size: .; V gene: TRBV5-1; J gene: TRBJ2-7; D gene: TRBD1
CDR3 protein: CAGHLPRAKNIQYF; CDR3 DNA: TGTGCCGGACATCTACCCCGAGCCAAAAACATTCAGTACTTC; CDR3 length: 14; clone size: .; V gene: TRBV21-1; J gene: TRBJ2-4; D gene: .
CDR3 protein: CATSRMDSSSYGQYF; CDR3 DNA: TGTGCCACCAGCAGAATGGACAGCAGCTCCTACGGGCAGTACTTC; CDR3 length: 15; clone size: .; V gene: TRBV15; J gene: TRBJ2-7; D gene: .
CDR3 protein: CASSLLSHEQYF; CDR3 DNA: TGTGCCAGCAGCTTGTTGTCCCACGAGCAGTACTTC; CDR3 length: 12; clone size: .; V gene: TRBV5-4; J gene: TRBJ2-7; D gene: .
CDR3 protein: CASSTQAGMAYNEQFF; CDR3 DNA: TGTGCCAGTAGTACCCAAGCGGGAATGGCATACAATGAGCAGTTCTTC; CDR3 length: 16; clone size: .; V gene: TRBV19; J gene: TRBJ2-1; D gene: TRBD2
CDR3 protein: CASSGPRGDGNQPQHF; CDR3 DNA: TGTGCCAGCAGTGGTCCGCGGGGTGACGGCAATCAGCCCCAGCATTTT; CDR3 length: 16; clone size: .; V gene: TRBV2; J gene: TRBJ1-5; D gene: .
CDR3 protein: CASTKWLAGVLAGELFF; CDR3 DNA: TGTGCCAGCACCAAGTGGCTAGCGGGAGTTCTGGCCGGGGAGCTGTTTTTT; CDR3 length: 17; clone size: .; V gene: TRBV7-2; J gene: TRBJ2-2; D gene: TRBD2
CDR3 protein: CATFRAGGQEPQHF; CDR3 DNA: TGTGCCACTTTCCGGGCAGGCGGGCAGGAACCCCAGCATTTT; CDR3 length: 14; clone size: .; V gene: TRBV28; J gene: TRBJ1-5; D gene: .